This is a list of T cell receptor beta chains from one sample in a study of CD8+CD57+ T cells in acquired aplastic anemia. TCRdb reanalysed the reads using MiXCR and keeps one entry per CDR3 protein. Of 150,000 or so distinct CDR3 sequences listed, 40% to 50% are singletons. Specimen: sorted CD4+, CD8+, or CD8+CD57+ T cells (not recorded which) from PBMCs. Every receptor here comes from a human donor with aplastic anemia. The CDR3 runs from the conserved cysteine through the conserved F or W. Each record gives: D gene, clone size, V gene, J gene, CDR3 protein, CDR3 DNA. The D gene is left open where the match is weak. The size entry is marked missing in some rows and otherwise reads once, few, many or a size class.

>NA|NA|TRBV20-1|TRBJ1-1
CSARSGRNTEAFF
TGCAGTGCTAGAAGTGGACGGAACACTGAAGCTTTCTTT
>NA|once|TRBV20-1|TRBJ1-5
CSARSDPLPQHF
TGCAGTGCTAGGTCGGACCCGTTGCCCCAGCATTTT
>NA|many|TRBV7-9|TRBJ1-3
CASSLSSSGNTIYF
TGTGCCAGCAGCTTATCAAGCTCTGGAAACACCATATATTTT
>TRBD1|once|TRBV2|TRBJ1-1
CARIATGVNTEAFF
TGTGCCAGAATTGCGACAGGGGTGAACACTGAAGCTTTCTTT
>NA|NA|TRBV2|TRBJ1-5
CASSGQSREPQHF
TGTGCCAGCAGTGGACAGTCAAGGGAGCCCCAGCATTTT
>NA|NA|TRBV7-2|TRBJ1-2
CASRGWGNGYTF
TGTGCCAGCAGAGGGTGGGGGAATGGCTACACCTTC
>NA|NA|TRBV2|TRBJ1-1
CASKILGYTEAFF
TGTGCCAGCAAAATCTTAGGGTACACTGAAGCTTTCTTT
>NA|many|TRBV29-1|TRBJ2-1
CSAGPTTYNEQFF
TGCAGCGCCGGACCGACGACGTACAATGAGCAGTTCTTC
>NA|NA|TRBV5-1|TRBJ1-4
CASSFGAATNEKLFF
TGCGCCAGCAGCTTCGGGGCGGCAACTAATGAAAAACTGTTTTTT
>NA|many|TRBV12-3/TRBV12-4|TRBJ2-7
CASSFFPYEQYF
TGTGCCAGCAGTTTCTTTCCCTACGAGCAGTACTTC
>NA|few|TRBV9|TRBJ1-1
CASSPSGAGWNTEAFF
TGTGCCAGCAGCCCGTCCGGGGCAGGTTGGAACACTGAAGCTTTCTTT
>TRBD2|NA|TRBV2|TRBJ2-3
CASSIRTSGTDTQYF
TGTGCCAGCAGCATCCGGACTAGCGGCACAGATACGCAGTATTTT
>NA|NA|TRBV20-1|TRBJ2-7
CSARRDQPYEQYF
TGCAGTGCCCGACGGGACCAACCCTACGAGCAGTACTTC
>NA|NA|TRBV25-1|TRBJ2-7
CASSEWLGFQYF
TGTGCCAGCAGTGAATGGTTGGGCTTTCAGTACTTC
>NA|few|TRBV27|TRBJ2-3
CASSPPKGLTDTQYF
TGTGCCAGCAGTCCACCCAAGGGGCTTACAGATACGCAGTATTTT
>NA|NA|TRBV25-1|TRBJ1-2
CASSDRESGDDFYGYTF
TGTGCCAGCAGTGATCGGGAGTCAGGGGATGATTTCTATGGCTACACCTTC
>NA|NA|TRBV19|TRBJ2-4
CASSILADIQYF
TGTGCCAGTAGTATCCTTGCGGACATTCAGTACTTC
>NA|few|TRBV15|TRBJ2-7
CATSRDLAYEQYF
TGTGCCACCAGCAGGGATCTCGCCTACGAGCAGTACTTC